This T cell receptor (beta chain) emerged from a study of blood T cell repertoires in COVID-19. Study context: Donors in the United States, Italy and Spain gave samples during acute or convalescent COVID-19. Sample material is recorded as cDNA or gDNA derived from T cells, B-cell-depleted T cells, or PBMCs.

Per the original data handling: Reference gene primer amplification yielded estimated nucleated cell counts. Clones were read by immunoSEQ multiplex PCR, and TCRdb kept only the in-frame ones, dropping some. The DNA was the basis for D and trimming; V, J and clone size are from that table. Seen here are fewer than 65,000 clones, roughly 87% observed once, and the top ten hold 10%. This CDR3 has 19 amino acids. CDR1 is SEHNR, CDR2 FQNEAQ, per germline (reference sequence). Trimming shortened V by 5 bases and J by 6 bases, and 28 bases separated the two germline ends. Material: peripheral blood. The source is a human donor with acute or convalescent COVID-19. The donor label of this sample is uncertain. This chain uses TRBV7-9 with TRBJ2-2; TRBD2 might be the D (6 bases). CDR3 amino acids: CASSGSSRVAAWMAGELFF. The CDR3 DNA sequence: TGTGCCAGCAGCGGGAGCTCAAGAGTAGCGGCCTGGATGGCCGGGGAGCTGTTTTTT.